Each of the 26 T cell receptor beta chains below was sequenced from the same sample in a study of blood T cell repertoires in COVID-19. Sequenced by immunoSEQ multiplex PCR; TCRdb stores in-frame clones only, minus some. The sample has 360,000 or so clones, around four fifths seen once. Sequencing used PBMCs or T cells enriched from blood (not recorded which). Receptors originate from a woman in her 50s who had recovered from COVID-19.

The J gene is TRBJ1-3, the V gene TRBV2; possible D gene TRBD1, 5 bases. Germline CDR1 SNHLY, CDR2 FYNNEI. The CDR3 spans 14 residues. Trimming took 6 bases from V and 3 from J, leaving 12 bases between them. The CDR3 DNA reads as TGTGCCAGCAGCACTGGGACTGTTGGAAACACCATATATTTT. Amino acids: CASSTGTVGNTIYF.

CDR3 bases: TGTGCCAGCAGCCCAGGGGTCGGTAGTCAGCCCCAGCATTTT. Amino acid sequence: CASSPGVGSQPQHF. The chain joins TRBV7-2 to TRBJ1-5; TRBD1 might be the D (6 bases). The CDR3 covers 14 residues. The germline CDR1 and CDR2 sequences are SGHTA and FQGNSA. The V and J ends lost 5 bases and 6 bases respectively, with 14 bases between them.

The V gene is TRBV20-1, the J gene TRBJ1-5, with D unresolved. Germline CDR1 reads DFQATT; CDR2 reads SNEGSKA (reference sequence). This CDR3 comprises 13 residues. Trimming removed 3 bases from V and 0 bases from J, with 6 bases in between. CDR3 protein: CSASSNSNQPQHF. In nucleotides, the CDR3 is TGCAGTGCTAGTAGCAATAGCAATCAGCCCCAGCATTTT.

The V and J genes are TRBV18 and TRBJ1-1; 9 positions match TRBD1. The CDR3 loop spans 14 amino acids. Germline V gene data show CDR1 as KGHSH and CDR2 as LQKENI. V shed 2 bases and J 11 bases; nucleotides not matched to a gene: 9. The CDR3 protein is CASSPDNRGLGAFF. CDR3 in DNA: TGTGCCAGCTCACCAGACAACAGGGGGCTTGGGGCTTTCTTT.

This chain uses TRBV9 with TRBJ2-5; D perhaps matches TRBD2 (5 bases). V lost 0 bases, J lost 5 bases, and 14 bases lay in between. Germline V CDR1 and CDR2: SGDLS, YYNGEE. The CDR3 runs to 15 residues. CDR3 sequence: CASSVAWAEEETQYF. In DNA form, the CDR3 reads TGTGCCAGCAGCGTAGCTTGGGCGGAGGAGGAGACCCAGTACTTC.

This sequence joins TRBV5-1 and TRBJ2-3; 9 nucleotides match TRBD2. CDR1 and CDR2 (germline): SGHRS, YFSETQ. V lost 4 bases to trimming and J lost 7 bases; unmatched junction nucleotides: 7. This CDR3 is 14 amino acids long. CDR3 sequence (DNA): TGCGCCAGCAGCGCGAGCGGGGGGCCAAATACGCAGTATTTT. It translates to CASSASGGPNTQYF.

DNA for the CDR3: TGTGCCAGCAGGTGGACAGGAAGAAGCTCCTATAATTCACCCCTCCACTTT. Its protein product is CASRWTGRSSYNSPLHF. This chain links TRBV7-9 with TRBJ1-6; 7 bases line up with TRBD1. The CDR3 consists of 17 residues. Germline values: CDR1 SEHNR, CDR2 FQNEAQ (reference sequence). V gave up 6 bases and J gave up 0 bases; unmatched junction bases: 8.

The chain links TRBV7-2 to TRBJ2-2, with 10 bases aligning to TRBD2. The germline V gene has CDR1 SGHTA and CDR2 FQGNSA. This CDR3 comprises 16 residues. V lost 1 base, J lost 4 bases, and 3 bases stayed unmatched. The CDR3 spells CASSLVAGGATGELFF. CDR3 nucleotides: TGTGCCAGCAGCTTAGTAGCGGGAGGAGCCACCGGGGAGCTGTTTTTT. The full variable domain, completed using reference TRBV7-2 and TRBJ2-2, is GAGVSQSPSNKVTEKGKDVELRCDPISGHTALYWYRQSLGQGLEFLIYFQGNSAPDKSGLPSDRFSAERTGGSVSTLTIQRTQQEDSAVYLCASSLVAGGATGELFFGEGSRLTVL.

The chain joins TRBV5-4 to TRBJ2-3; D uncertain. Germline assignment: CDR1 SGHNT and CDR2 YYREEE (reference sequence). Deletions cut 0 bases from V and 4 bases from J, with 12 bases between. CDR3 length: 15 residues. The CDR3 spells CASSLELGSPDTQYF. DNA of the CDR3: TGTGCCAGCAGCTTGGAGTTGGGCAGCCCAGATACGCAGTATTTT. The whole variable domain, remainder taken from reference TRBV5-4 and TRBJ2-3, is ETGVTQSPTHLIKTRGQQVTLRCSSQSGHNTVSWYQQALGQGPQFIFQYYREEENGRGNFPPRFSGLQFPNYSSELNVNALELDDSALYLCASSLELGSPDTQYFGPGTRLTVL.

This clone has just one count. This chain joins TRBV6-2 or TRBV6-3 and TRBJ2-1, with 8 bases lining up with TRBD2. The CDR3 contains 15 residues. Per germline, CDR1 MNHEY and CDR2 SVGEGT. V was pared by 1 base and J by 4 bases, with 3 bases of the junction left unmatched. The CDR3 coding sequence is TGTGCCAGCAGTTACTGGACTAGCAGTTACAATGAGCAGTTCTTC. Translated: CASSYWTSSYNEQFF.

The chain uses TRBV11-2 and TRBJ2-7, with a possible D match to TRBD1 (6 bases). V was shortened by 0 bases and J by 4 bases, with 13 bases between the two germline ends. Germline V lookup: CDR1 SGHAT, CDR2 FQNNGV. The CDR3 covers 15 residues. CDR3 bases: TGTGCCAGCAGCTTAGAGTACAGGGCAATGTACGAGCAGTACTTC. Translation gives CASSLEYRAMYEQYF.

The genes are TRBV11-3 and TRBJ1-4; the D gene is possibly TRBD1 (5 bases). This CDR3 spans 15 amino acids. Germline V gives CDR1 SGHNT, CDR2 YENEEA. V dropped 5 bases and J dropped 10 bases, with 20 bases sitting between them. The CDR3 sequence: CASSKRDLRGGKLFF. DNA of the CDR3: TGTGCCAGCAGCAAAAGGGACCTACGGGGGGGAAAACTGTTTTTT.

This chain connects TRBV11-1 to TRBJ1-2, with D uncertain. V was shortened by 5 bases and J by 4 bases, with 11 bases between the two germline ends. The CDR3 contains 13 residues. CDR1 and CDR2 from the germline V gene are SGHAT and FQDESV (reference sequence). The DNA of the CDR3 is TGTGCCAGCAGCCCTACAACTATCTATGGCTACACCTTC. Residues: CASSPTTIYGYTF. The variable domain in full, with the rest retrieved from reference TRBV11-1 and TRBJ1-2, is EAEVAQSPRYKITEKSQAVAFWCDPISGHATLYWYRQILGQGPELLVQFQDESVVDDSQLPKDRFSAERLKGVDSTLKIQPAELGDSAMYLCASSPTTIYGYTFGSGTRLTVV.

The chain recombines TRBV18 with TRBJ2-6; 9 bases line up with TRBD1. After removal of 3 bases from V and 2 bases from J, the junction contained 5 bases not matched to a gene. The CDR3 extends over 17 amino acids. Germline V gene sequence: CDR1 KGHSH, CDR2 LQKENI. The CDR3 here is CASSPGQGPTGANVLTF. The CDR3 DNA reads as TGTGCCAGCTCACCGGGACAGGGACCAACTGGGGCCAACGTCCTGACTTTC.

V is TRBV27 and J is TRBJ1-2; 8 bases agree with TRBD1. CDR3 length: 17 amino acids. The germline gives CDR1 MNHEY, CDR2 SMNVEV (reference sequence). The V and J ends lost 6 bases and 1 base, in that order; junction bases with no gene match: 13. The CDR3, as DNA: TGTGCCAGCAGACCGGGACAGGCCCAACCAGATAACTATGGCTACACCTTC. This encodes CASRPGQAQPDNYGYTF.

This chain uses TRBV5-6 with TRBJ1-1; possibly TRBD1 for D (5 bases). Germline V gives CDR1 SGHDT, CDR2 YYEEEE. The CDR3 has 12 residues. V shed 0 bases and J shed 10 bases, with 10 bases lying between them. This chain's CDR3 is CASSLGRVGAFF. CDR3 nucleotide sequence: TGTGCCAGCAGCTTGGGCAGGGTAGGAGCTTTCTTT.

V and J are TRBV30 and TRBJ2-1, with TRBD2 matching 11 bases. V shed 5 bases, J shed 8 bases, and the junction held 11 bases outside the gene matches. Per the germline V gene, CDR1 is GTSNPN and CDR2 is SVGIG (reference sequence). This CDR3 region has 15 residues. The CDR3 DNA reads TGTGCCTGGGCTTTACTAGCGGGAGCTCGGGATGAGCAGTTCTTC. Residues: CAWALLAGARDEQFF.

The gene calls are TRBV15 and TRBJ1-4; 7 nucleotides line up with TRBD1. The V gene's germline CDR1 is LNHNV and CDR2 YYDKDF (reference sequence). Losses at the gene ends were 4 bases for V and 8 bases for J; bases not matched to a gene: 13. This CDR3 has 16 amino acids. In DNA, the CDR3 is TGTGCCACCAGCACGATCGACAGGGTGAATGCCGAAAAACTGTTTTTT. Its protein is CATSTIDRVNAEKLFF.

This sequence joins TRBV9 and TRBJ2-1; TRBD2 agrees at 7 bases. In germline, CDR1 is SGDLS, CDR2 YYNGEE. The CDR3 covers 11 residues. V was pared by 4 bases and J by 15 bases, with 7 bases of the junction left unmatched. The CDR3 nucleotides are TGTGCCAGCAGCCCGCGGACTAGTCTGTTCTTC. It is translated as CASSPRTSLFF. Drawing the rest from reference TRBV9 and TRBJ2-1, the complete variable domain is DSGVTQTPKHLITATGQRVTLRCSPRSGDLSVYWYQQSLDQGLQFLIQYYNGEERAKGNILERFSAQQFPDLHSELNLSSLELGDSALYFCASSPRTSLFFGPGTRLTVL.

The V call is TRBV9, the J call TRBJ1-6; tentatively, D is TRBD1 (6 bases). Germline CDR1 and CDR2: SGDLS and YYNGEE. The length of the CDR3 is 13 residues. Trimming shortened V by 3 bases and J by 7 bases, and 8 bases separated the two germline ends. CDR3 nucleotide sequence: TGTGCCAGCAGCGCGGACAGCAATTCACCCCTCCACTTT. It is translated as CASSADSNSPLHF.

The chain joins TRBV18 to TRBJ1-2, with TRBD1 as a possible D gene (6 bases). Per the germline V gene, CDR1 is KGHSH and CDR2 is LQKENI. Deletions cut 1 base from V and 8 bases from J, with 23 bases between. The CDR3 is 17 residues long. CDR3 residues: CASSPQLGRTGLGGYTF. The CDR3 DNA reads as TGTGCCAGCTCACCACAACTTGGGCGTACAGGGTTAGGCGGCTACACCTTC.

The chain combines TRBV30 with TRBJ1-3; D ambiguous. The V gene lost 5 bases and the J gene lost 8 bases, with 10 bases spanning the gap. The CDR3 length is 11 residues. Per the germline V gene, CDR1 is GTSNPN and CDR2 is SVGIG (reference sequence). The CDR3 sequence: CAWGLEDTIYF. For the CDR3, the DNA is TGTGCCTGGGGACTCGAGGACACCATATATTTT.

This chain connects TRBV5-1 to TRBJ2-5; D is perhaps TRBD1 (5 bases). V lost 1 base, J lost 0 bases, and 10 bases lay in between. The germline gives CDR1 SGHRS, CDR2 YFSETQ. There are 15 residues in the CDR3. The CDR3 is CASSLLTAHQETQYF. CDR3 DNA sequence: TGCGCCAGCAGCTTGTTGACAGCCCACCAAGAGACCCAGTACTTC.

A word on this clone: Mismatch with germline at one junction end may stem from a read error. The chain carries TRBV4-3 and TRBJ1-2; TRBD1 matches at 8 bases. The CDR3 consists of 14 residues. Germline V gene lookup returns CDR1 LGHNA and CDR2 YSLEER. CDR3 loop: CASSQGSRGQAFFF. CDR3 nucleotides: TGCGCCAGCAGCCAAGGGTCGAGGGGACAGGCTTTTTTCTTC.

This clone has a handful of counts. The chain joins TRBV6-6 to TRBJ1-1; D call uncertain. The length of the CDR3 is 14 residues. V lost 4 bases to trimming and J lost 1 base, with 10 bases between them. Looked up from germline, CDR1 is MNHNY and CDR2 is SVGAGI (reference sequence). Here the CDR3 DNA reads TGTGCCAGCAGTTCGGCAGGCCAGAACACTGAAGCTTTCTTT. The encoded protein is CASSSAGQNTEAFF.

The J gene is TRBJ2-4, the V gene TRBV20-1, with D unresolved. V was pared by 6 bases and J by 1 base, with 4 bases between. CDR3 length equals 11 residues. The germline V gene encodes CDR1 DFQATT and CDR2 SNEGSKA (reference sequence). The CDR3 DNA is TGCAGTGCGGCTGCCAAAAACATTCAGTACTTC. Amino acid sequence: CSAAAKNIQYF.